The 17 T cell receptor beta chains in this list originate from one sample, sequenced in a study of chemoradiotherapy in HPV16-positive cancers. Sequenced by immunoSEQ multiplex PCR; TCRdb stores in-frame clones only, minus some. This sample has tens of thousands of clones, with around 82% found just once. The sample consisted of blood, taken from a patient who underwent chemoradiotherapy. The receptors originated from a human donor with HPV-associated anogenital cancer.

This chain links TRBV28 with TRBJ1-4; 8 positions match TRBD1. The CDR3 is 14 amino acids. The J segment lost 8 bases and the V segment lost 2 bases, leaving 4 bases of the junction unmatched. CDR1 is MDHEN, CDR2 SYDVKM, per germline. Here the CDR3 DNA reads TGTGCCAGCAGTTTAAGCAGGGGGCGAGAAAAACTGTTTTTT. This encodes CASSLSRGREKLFF.

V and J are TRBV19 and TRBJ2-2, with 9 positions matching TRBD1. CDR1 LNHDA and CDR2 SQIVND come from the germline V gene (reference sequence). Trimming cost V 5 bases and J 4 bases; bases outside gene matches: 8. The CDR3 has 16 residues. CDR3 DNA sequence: TGTGCCAGTAGTGGCTACAGGGGGCGCGGCACCGGGGAGCTGTTTTTT. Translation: CASSGYRGRGTGELFF. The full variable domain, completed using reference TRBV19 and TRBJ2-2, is DGGITQSPKYLFRKEGQNVTLSCEQNLNHDAMYWYRQDPGQGLRLIYYSQIVNDFQKGDIAEGYSVSREKKESFPLTVTSAQKNPTAFYLCASSGYRGRGTGELFFGEGSRLTVL.

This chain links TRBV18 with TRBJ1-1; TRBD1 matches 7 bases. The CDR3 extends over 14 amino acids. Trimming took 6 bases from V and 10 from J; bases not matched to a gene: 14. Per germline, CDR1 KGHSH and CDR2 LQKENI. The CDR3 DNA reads TGTGCCAGCTCCCGAGGGACAGCCGACTGGGGAGCTTTCTTT. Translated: CASSRGTADWGAFF. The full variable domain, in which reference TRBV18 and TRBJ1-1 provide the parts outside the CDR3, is NAGVMQNPRHLVRRRGQEARLRCSPMKGHSHVYWYRQLPEEGLKFMVYLQKENIIDESGMPKERFSAEFPKEGPSILRIQQVVRGDSAAYFCASSRGTADWGAFFGQGTRLTVV.

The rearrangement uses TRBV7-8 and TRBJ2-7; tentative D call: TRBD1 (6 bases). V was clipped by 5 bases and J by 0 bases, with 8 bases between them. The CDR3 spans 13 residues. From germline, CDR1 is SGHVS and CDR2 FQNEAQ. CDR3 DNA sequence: TGTGCCAGCAGCCCAGGGGTCTCCTACGAGCAGTACTTC. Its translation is CASSPGVSYEQYF. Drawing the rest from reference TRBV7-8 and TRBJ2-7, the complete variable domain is GAGVSQSPRYKVAKRGQDVALRCDPISGHVSLFWYQQALGQGPEFLTYFQNEAQLDKSGLPSDRFFAERPEGSVSTLKIQRTQQEDSAVYLCASSPGVSYEQYFGPGTRLTVT.

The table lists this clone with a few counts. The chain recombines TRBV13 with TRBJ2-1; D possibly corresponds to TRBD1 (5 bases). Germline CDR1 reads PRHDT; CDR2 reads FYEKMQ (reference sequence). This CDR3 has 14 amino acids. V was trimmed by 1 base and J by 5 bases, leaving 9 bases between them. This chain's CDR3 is CASSLEGMNNEQFF. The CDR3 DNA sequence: TGTGCCAGCAGCTTAGAGGGGATGAACAATGAGCAGTTCTTC.

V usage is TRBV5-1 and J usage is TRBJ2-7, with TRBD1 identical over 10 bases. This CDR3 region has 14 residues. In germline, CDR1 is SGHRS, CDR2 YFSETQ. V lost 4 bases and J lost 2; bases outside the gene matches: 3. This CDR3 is CASSRGQGTYEQYF. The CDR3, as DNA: TGCGCCAGCAGCAGGGGACAGGGGACCTACGAGCAGTACTTC.

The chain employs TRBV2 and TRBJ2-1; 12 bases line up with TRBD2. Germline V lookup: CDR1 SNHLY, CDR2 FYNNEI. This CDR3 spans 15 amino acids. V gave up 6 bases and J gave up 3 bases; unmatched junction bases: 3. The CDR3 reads CASSVTSGGYNEQFF. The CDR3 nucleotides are TGTGCCAGCAGCGTGACTAGCGGGGGCTACAATGAGCAGTTCTTC.

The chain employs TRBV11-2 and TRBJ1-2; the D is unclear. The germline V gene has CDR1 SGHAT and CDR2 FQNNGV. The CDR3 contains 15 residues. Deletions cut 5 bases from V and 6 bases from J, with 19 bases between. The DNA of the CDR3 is TGTGCCAGCAGCGCCGCTTTAGGCCACGAGGATGGCTACACCTTC. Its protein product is CASSAALGHEDGYTF.

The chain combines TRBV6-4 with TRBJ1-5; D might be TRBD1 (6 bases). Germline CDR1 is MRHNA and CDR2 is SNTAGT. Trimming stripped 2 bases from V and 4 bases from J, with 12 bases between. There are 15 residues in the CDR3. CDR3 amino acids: CASSDGVTGNQPQHF. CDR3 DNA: TGTGCCAGCAGTGACGGTGTTACAGGGAATCAGCCCCAGCATTTT.

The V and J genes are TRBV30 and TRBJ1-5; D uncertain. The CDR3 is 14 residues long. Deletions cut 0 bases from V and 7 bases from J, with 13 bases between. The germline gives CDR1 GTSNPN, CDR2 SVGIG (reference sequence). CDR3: CAWSVMGTGQPQHF. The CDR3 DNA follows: TGTGCCTGGAGTGTAATGGGCACGGGACAGCCCCAGCATTTT.

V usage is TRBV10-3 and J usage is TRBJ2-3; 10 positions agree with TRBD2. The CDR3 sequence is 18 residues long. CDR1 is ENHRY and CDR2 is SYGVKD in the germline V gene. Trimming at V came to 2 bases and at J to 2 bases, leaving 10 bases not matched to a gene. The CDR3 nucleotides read TGTGCCATCAGTGAGATGCGACTAAGCGGGGGGGACACAGATACGCAGTATTTT. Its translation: CAISEMRLSGGDTDTQYF.

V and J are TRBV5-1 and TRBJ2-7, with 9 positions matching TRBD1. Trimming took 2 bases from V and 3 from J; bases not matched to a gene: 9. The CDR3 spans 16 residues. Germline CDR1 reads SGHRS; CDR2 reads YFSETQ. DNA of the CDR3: TGCGCCAGCAGCTTTGGGGGACAGGGTCGGTACTACGAGCAGTACTTC. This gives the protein CASSFGGQGRYYEQYF.

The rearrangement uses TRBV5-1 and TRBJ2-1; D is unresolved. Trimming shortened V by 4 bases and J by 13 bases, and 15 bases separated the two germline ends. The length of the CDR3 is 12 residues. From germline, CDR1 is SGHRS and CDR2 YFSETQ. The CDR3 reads CASSLVESLQFF. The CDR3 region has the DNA TGCGCCAGCAGCCTGGTCGAGTCTCTTCAGTTCTTC.

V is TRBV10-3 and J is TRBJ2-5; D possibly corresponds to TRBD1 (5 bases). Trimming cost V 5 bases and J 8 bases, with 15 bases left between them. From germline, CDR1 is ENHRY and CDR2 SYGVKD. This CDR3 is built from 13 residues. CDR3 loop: CAISPGQGVTQYF. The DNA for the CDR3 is TGTGCCATCAGTCCGGGCCAGGGTGTCACCCAGTACTTC.

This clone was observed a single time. The CDR3 here is CASSSDGGVDTQYF. The CDR3 region has the DNA TGCGCCAGCAGCTCGGACGGGGGGGTAGATACGCAGTATTTT. The chain joins TRBV5-1 to TRBJ2-3; 8 positions match TRBD2. Germline V lookup: CDR1 SGHRS, CDR2 YFSETQ. This CDR3 has 14 amino acids. V gave up 3 bases and J gave up 5 bases; unmatched junction bases: 5.

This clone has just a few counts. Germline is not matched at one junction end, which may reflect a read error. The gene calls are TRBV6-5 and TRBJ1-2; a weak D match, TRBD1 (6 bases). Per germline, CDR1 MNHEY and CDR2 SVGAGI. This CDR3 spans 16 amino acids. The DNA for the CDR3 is TGTGCCAGCAGCTACTCGTCAGGACAGCCTAACTATGGCTACACCTTC. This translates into CASSYSSGQPNYGYTF.

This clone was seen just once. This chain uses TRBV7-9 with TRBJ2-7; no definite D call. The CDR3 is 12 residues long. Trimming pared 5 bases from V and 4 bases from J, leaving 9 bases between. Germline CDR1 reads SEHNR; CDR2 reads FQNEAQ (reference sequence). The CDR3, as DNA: TGTGCCAGCAGCCGACGAGCTTACGAGCAGTACTTC. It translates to CASSRRAYEQYF. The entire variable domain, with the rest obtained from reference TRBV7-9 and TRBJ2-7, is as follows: DTGVSQNPRHKITKRGQNVTFRCDPISEHNRLYWYRQTLGQGPEFLTYFQNEAQLEKSRLLSDRFSAERPKGSFSTLEIQRTEQGDSAMYLCASSRRAYEQYFGPGTRLTVT.